The 5 T cell receptor beta chains in this list originate from one sample, sequenced in a study of CD8+CD57+ T cells in acquired aplastic anemia. Researchers used genomic DNA as the template to profile TCR beta VDJ and CDR3. TCRdb passed the reads through MiXCR, listing each CDR3 protein once. The sample yields some 120,000 distinct CDR3 sequences, 48% seen once. The sample consisted of sorted CD4+, CD8+, or CD8+CD57+ T cells (not recorded which) from PBMCs. All receptors derive from a human donor in good health, serving as a control.

As for this clonotype: This may arise from a read error, as a much more abundant clone is one base away. This rearrangement joins TRBV9 to TRBJ2-5; D possibly matches TRBD1 or TRBD2 (8 bases each). CDR1 is SGDLS, CDR2 YYNGEE, per germline. The CDR3 runs to 16 residues. Trimming cost V 4 bases and J 5 bases, with 21 bases left between them. The CDR3 DNA is TGTGCCAGCAGCCCGCGGGGGGCAGGGGGCTCGGAGACCCAGTACTTC. Amino acids: CASSPRGAGGSETQYF.

This clonotype was detected many times. The chain has TRBV11-1 and TRBJ2-6; 7 nucleotides match TRBD2. Germline V lookup: CDR1 SGHAT, CDR2 FQDESV (reference sequence). With 0 bases clipped from V and 0 bases from J, the junction kept 11 bases outside the gene matches. CDR3 size: 20 residues. The CDR3 DNA is TGTGCCAGCAGCTTAGCAGTCGGGAGCGGGGCTGGCTCTGGGGCCAACGTCCTGACTTTC. Translating it yields CASSLAVGSGAGSGANVLTF. Complete variable domain (other parts from reference TRBV11-1 and TRBJ2-6): EAEVAQSPRYKITEKSQAVAFWCDPISGHATLYWYRQILGQGPELLVQFQDESVVDDSQLPKDRFSAERLKGVDSTLKIQPAELGDSAMYLCASSLAVGSGAGSGANVLTFGAGSRLTVL.

The J gene is TRBJ2-1, the V gene TRBV20-1, with 7 bases matching TRBD2. V was clipped by 1 base and J by 4 bases; unmatched bases: 4. In germline, CDR1 is DFQATT, CDR2 SNEGSKA (reference sequence). CDR3 size: 14 residues. CDR3 sequence reads: CSARASAGYNEQFF. DNA of the CDR3: TGCAGTGCTAGAGCCTCAGCGGGGTACAATGAGCAGTTCTTC.

The chain uses TRBV19 and TRBJ2-1; 12 bases are shared with TRBD2. Germline V gene sequence: CDR1 LNHDA, CDR2 SQIVND (reference sequence). CDR3 length equals 15 residues. Trimming took 7 bases from V and 8 from J; bases not matched to a gene: 9. The CDR3 sequence is CASTGGLAGSYEQFF. In DNA form, the CDR3 reads TGTGCCAGTACGGGGGGACTAGCGGGTAGCTATGAGCAGTTCTTC.

The chain carries TRBV7-2 and TRBJ2-7, with 8 bases lining up with TRBD2. The junction had 3 bases not matched to a gene; V was cut back by 4 bases and J by 7 bases. CDR3 length equals 12 residues. The germline gives CDR1 SGHTA, CDR2 FQGNSA. In DNA, the CDR3 is TGTGCCAGCAGCTGGACGGGAGGGGAGCAGTACTTC. It codes for CASSWTGGEQYF.